This T cell receptor beta chain was documented in a study of blood T cells in healthy people across ages. For the study at large: Using template switching, researchers captured about one barcoded beta molecule for each two T cells.

At least 5.5 micrograms of total RNA were extracted per sample. Whole-study results and caveats: Per million T cells, TCR beta diversity dropped about linearly as age rose. With naive T cell percentage, TCR beta diversity showed a strong correlation.

Together with a sample-barcoded 5' primer, a J-beta primer mix was included in a second PCR lasting about 6 to 11 cycles. TCRdb passed the 5' RACE reads through MiXCR, listing each CDR3 protein once. The table lists about 1.8 million distinct CDR3 sequences, approximately 50% of them singletons. V was clipped by 5 bases and J by 2 bases, with 15 bases between them. The germline V gene encodes CDR1 MNHEY and CDR2 SMNVEV (reference sequence). The CDR3 totals 15 residues. Worth noting for this clonotype: Antigen unknown.

The gene calls are TRBV27 and TRBJ2-5; possibly TRBD1 for D (5 bases). This TCR derives from a woman aged 40-49 years in good health. The material sequenced was blood. The chain's CDR3 is CASSPQGGPQETQYF. CDR3 nucleotides: TGTGCCAGCAGTCCGCAGGGCGGCCCGCAAGAGACCCAGTACTTC.